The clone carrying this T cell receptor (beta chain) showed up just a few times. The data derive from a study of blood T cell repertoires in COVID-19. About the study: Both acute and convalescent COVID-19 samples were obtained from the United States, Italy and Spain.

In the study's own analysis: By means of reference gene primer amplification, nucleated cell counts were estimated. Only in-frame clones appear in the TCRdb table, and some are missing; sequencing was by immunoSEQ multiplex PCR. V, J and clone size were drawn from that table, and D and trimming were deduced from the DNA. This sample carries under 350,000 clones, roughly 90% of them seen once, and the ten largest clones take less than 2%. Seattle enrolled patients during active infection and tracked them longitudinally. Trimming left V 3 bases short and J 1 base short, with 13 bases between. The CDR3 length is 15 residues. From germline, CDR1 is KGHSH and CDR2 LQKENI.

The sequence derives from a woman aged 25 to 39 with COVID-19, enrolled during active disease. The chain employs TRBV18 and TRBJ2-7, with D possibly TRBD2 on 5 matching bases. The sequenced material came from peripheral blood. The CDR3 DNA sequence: TGTGCCAGCTCACCCGAGGACTCAGTTTCCTACGAGCAGTACTTC. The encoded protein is CASSPEDSVSYEQYF.